The following is a T cell receptor beta chain sequence with its context. This sample was taken from a study of blood T cell repertoires in COVID-19. Study context: Samples of COVID-19 (acute and convalescent) were obtained from the United States, Italy and Spain. From T cells, B-cell-depleted T cells, or PBMCs came the material, which was cDNA or gDNA.

V dropped 6 bases and J dropped 8; count of bases not matched to a gene: 10. This CDR3 is built from 14 residues. The germline V gene encodes CDR1 LNHDA and CDR2 SQIVND (reference sequence). In the study's own analysis: Reference gene primer amplification gave estimated nucleated cell counts. Data came from immunoSEQ multiplex PCR; TCRdb stores just in-frame clones and leaves some out. That table is the source of V, J and clone size, and D and trimming were worked out from the DNA. The table includes approximately 300,000 clones, around nine tenths detected once. The gene calls are TRBV19 and TRBJ2-1, with 7 bases lining up with TRBD1. This sequence originates from a man aged 35-49 years with acute or convalescent COVID-19. Sequencing was performed on peripheral blood. The CDR3 DNA reads TGTGCCAGTAGCCTAGACAGGGCTAGGGATGAGCAGTTCTTC. It is translated as CASSLDRARDEQFF.